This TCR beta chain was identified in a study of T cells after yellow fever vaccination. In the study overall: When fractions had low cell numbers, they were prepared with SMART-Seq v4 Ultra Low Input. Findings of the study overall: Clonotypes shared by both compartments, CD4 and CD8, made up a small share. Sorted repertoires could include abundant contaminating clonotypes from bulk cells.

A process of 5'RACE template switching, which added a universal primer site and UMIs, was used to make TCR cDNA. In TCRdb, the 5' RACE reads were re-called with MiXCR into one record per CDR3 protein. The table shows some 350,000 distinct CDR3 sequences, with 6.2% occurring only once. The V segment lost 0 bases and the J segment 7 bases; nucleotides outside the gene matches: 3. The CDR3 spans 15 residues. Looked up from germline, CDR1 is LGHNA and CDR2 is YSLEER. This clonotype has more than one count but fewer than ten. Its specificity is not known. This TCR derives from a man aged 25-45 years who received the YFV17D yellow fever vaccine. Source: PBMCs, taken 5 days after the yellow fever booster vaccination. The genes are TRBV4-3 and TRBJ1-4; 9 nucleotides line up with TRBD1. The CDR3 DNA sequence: TGCGCCAGCAGCCAAGAAGGGACAGGGCGTGAAAAACTGTTTTTT. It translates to CASSQEGTGREKLFF.